This entry lists 18 T cell receptor beta chains sequenced from one sample in a study of cytomegalovirus exposure and HLA in healthy donors. A multiplex PCR was run with 60 Vbeta primers and 13 Jbeta primers. Clones were read by immunoSEQ multiplex PCR, and TCRdb kept only the in-frame ones, dropping some. Found here are 90,000 to 150,000 clones; the top ten clones hold more than 3%. Material: PBMCs. All receptors come from a man aged 18 to 30 in good health and CMV-seronegative.

The chain employs TRBV19 and TRBJ2-2; D unclear. The CDR3 is made up of 15 amino acids. Trimming removed 10 bases at V and 5 bases at J, with 20 bases between. In germline, CDR1 is LNHDA, CDR2 SQIVND (reference sequence). CDR3 nucleotide sequence: TGTGCCACCTCCTTGATCGCGGTAATAACCGGGGAGCTGTTTTTT. It codes for CATSLIAVITGELFF.

Details on this clone: A junction end diverges from the germline sequence, so it may reflect a read error. This chain joins TRBV25-1 and TRBJ2-3; no clear D. The CDR3 has 14 residues. Germline assignment: CDR1 MGHDK and CDR2 SYGVNS. The CDR3 nucleotides are TGTGCCAGCAGTCCTAAGGAGATCGCAGAGACGCAGTATTTT. This sequence encodes CASSPKEIAETQYF.

V gene TRBV5-1 combines with J gene TRBJ2-5; weak D call: TRBD1 (5 bases). The J call may be mistaken, given a closer DNA end match to TRBJ2-7. This CDR3 has 13 amino acids. Germline CDR1 and CDR2: SGHRS and YFSETQ. CDR3 in DNA: TGCGCCAGCAGCTTCGACAGTGCCTACGAGCAGTACTTC. Translation gives CASSFDSAYEQYF.

The rearrangement joins TRBV5-6 to TRBJ2-7, with TRBD2 as a possible D gene (6 bases). With 5 bases removed from V and 0 bases from J, the gap between germline ends came to 15 bases. Germline lookup yields CDR1 SGHDT and CDR2 YYEEEE. This CDR3 is built from 15 residues. CDR3 protein: CASREGPPSSYEQYF. The CDR3 DNA follows: TGTGCCAGCAGGGAGGGGCCCCCTTCCTCCTACGAGCAGTACTTC.

V is TRBV6-5 and J is TRBJ1-6; tentatively, D is TRBD1 (6 bases). Trimming took off 10 bases at V and 8 bases at J, with 21 bases between the two ends. CDR1 and CDR2 from the germline V gene are MNHEY and SVGAGI. There are 15 residues in the CDR3. CDR3 DNA sequence: TGTGCCACGGCCCAGGGGCCCCTTATCCATTCACCCCTCCACTTT. This codes for CATAQGPLIHSPLHF.

The chain recombines TRBV18 with TRBJ2-5; 11 bases are a match to TRBD2. The CDR3 loop spans 17 amino acids. The V gene end was trimmed by 4 bases and the J gene end by 0 bases; junction bases not matched to a gene: 7. Germline values: CDR1 KGHSH, CDR2 LQKENI. The CDR3 DNA sequence: TGTGCCAGCTCACAAAGTCGACTAGCGGGGAACCAAGAGACCCAGTACTTC. Its translation: CASSQSRLAGNQETQYF.

This chain joins TRBV5-1 and TRBJ1-3, with D possibly being TRBD1 (5 bases). Deletions cut 3 bases from V and 0 bases from J, with 10 bases between. This CDR3 contains 15 residues. CDR1 and CDR2 from the germline V gene are SGHRS and YFSETQ. CDR3 residues: CASSWGPDSGNTIYF. The CDR3 coding sequence is TGCGCCAGCAGCTGGGGCCCGGACTCTGGAAACACCATATATTTT. Together with reference TRBV5-1 and TRBJ1-3, the CDR3 gives the full variable domain: KAGVTQTPRYLIKTRGQQVTLSCSPISGHRSVSWYQQTPGQGLQFLFEYFSETQRNKGNFPGRFSGRQFSNSRSEMNVSTLELGDSALYLCASSWGPDSGNTIYFGEGSWLTVV.

The chain recombines TRBV6-1 with TRBJ1-2; TRBD1 is a possible D gene (6 bases). With 4 bases removed from V and 6 bases from J, the gap between germline ends came to 15 bases. The CDR3 loop spans 14 amino acids. Germline-derived CDR1 and CDR2 are MNHNS and SASEGT. DNA of the CDR3: TGTGCCAGCAGTGCATTGTTGGGGGCGAATGGCTACACCTTC. Its protein is CASSALLGANGYTF.

The V gene is TRBV18, the J gene TRBJ1-1, with no clear D. Germline V CDR1 and CDR2: KGHSH, LQKENI. Trimming took 0 bases from V and 11 from J, leaving 16 bases between them. The CDR3 is 14 amino acids. The CDR3 sequence is CASSPPSKVTEAFF. CDR3 sequence (DNA): TGTGCCAGCTCACCACCGAGCAAAGTAACCGAGGCTTTCTTT.

V usage is TRBV10-1 and J usage is TRBJ2-5; D unclear. CDR1 is WNHNN, CDR2 SYGVQD, per germline (reference sequence). The germline V and J ends were trimmed by 0 bases and 5 bases, with 7 bases remaining between them. This CDR3 region has 13 residues. DNA for the CDR3: TGCGCCAGCAGTGAGTCAATCTCGGAGACCCAGTACTTC. It codes for CASSESISETQYF.

The chain recombines TRBV7-8 with TRBJ2-7, with a possible D match to TRBD2 (5 bases). Germline V gene data show CDR1 as SGHVS and CDR2 as FQNEAQ. V lost 2 bases, J lost 8 bases, and 19 bases lay in between. CDR3 size: 15 residues. CDR3: CASSLLGDSLSKQYF. The DNA of the CDR3 is TGTGCCAGCAGCTTATTGGGAGACTCTCTCAGTAAGCAGTACTTC.

The chain uses TRBV7-6 and TRBJ2-7, with 9 bases fitting TRBD1. V trimming: 5 bases; J trimming: 3 bases; junction bases outside the gene matches: 2. Germline-derived CDR1 and CDR2 are SGHVS and FNYEAQ. The CDR3 length is 13 residues. Here the CDR3 DNA reads TGTGCCAGCAGCCCGGACAGGGGCTACGAGCAGTACTTC. Translated: CASSPDRGYEQYF.

The chain is built from TRBV7-9 and TRBJ2-5; TRBD2 is a possible D gene (6 bases). The germline V gene has CDR1 SEHNR and CDR2 FQNEAQ (reference sequence). The CDR3 extends over 13 amino acids. V was cut by 1 base and J by 7 bases, with 10 bases left in between. For the CDR3, the DNA is TGTGCCAGCAGCTTAGAACCCGGGGGGACCCAGTACTTC. Its protein product is CASSLEPGGTQYF.

V is TRBV28 and J is TRBJ1-5; TRBD1 agrees at 7 bases. The V gene end was trimmed by 4 bases and the J gene end by 2 bases; junction bases not matched to a gene: 5. Germline V lookup: CDR1 MDHEN, CDR2 SYDVKM. This CDR3 region has 15 residues. For the CDR3, the DNA is TGTGCCAGCAGTTCACAGGGGAGGCGCAATCAGCCCCAGCATTTT. Its translation: CASSSQGRRNQPQHF. Together with reference TRBV28 and TRBJ1-5, the CDR3 gives the full variable domain: DVKVTQSSRYLVKRTGEKVFLECVQDMDHENMFWYRQDPGLGLRLIYFSYDVKMKEKGDIPEGYSVSREKKERFSLILESASTNQTSMYLCASSSQGRRNQPQHFGDGTRLSIL.

The chain joins TRBV14 to TRBJ1-3; D ambiguous. This CDR3 region has 16 residues. Trimming stripped 3 bases from V and 0 bases from J, with 12 bases between. Germline assignment: CDR1 SGHDN and CDR2 FVKESK. Here the CDR3 reads CASSQSLGLSGNTIYF. The CDR3 DNA is TGTGCCAGCAGCCAGTCACTAGGACTCTCTGGAAACACCATATATTTT.

This chain joins TRBV18 and TRBJ2-1; 10 bases match TRBD2. Unmatched junction bases numbered 1, after V lost 2 bases and J lost 3 bases. This CDR3 has 15 residues. In germline, CDR1 is KGHSH, CDR2 LQKENI. DNA for the CDR3: TGTGCCAGCTCACCAAAGCGGGAGGGCTACAATGAGCAGTTCTTC. Its protein product is CASSPKREGYNEQFF.

The CDR3: CASLQRMGYEQYF. The CDR3 nucleotides are TGTGCCAGCCTTCAGAGGATGGGCTACGAGCAGTACTTC. This chain links TRBV6-1 with TRBJ2-7, with D hard to call. The CDR3 totals 13 residues. V was trimmed by 8 bases and J by 3 bases, leaving 14 bases between them. Per the germline V gene, CDR1 is MNHNS and CDR2 is SASEGT.

The rearrangement uses TRBV14 and TRBJ2-1; D may be TRBD2 (6 bases). CDR1 and CDR2 (germline): SGHDN, FVKESK. Trimming removed 3 bases from V and 6 bases from J, with 12 bases in between. The CDR3 spans 14 residues. In nucleotides, the CDR3 is TGTGCCAGCAGCCACAGCGGGTCCCCCAATGAGCAGTTCTTC. Translation gives CASSHSGSPNEQFF.